This T cell receptor beta chain was obtained from a study of blood T cell repertoires in COVID-19. Whole-study context: COVID-19 samples from acute and convalescent phases originated in the United States, Italy and Spain.

The CDR3 runs 16 residues. The V gene's germline CDR1 is SGHNT and CDR2 YYREEE (reference sequence). With V trimmed by 1 base and J by 1 base, 4 bases remained unmatched. Sequencing used immunoSEQ multiplex PCR; TCRdb keeps in-frame clones, though not all of them. The table shows about 52,000 clones, with about 84% occurring only once. The TCR originated in a woman older than 75 with acute or convalescent COVID-19. Input material: peripheral blood. The chain couples TRBV5-4 to TRBJ2-5, with 10 bases that match TRBD2. For the CDR3, the DNA is TGTGCCAGCAGCTTGAGAGCGGGAGGGAGCCAAGAGACCCAGTACTTC. Its protein product is CASSLRAGGSQETQYF.